This T cell receptor (beta chain) appears in the sequencing data of a study of blood T cell repertoires in COVID-19 (dated by TCRdb to 2020 to 2022). Some background on the complete study: The collaborator samples originated in the United States, Italy and Spain and spanned the acute and convalescent phases of COVID-19. The prospective study material was composed of cDNA or gDNA derived from T cells, B-cell-depleted T cells, or PBMCs. The dataset comprised deeply sampled blood TCRbeta repertoires from subjects exposed to, actively infected with, or recovered from COVID-19. The repertoires were made available in a free public database intended to serve as a resource for research on the immune response to SARS-CoV-2. Samples were obtained from the ongoing ImmuneRACE study (first 160 participants) and from 950 to 1,500 subjects provided by 6 global collaborators. The sample metadata nearly always contained a de-identified subject ID, COVID-19 status, age in years and sex. Where available, HLA class I and class II types were taken from metadata supplied by the sample provider and were not determined by assay-based typing. Study-wide findings and limitations: The quantity of clinical and demographic metadata differed by source and by participant and was supplied without curation.

TCRbeta CDR3 regions were amplified from genomic DNA by means of the immunoSEQ Assay, a bias-controlled multiplex PCR. Processing in the source paper ran as follows. The number of nucleated cells in each sample was estimated by amplification of reference gene primers within the assay. Sequence reads were collapsed and filtered to measure the absolute abundance of every unique TCRbeta CDR3 rearrangement. Productive Simpson clonality was computed per sample as the square root of Simpson's diversity index over productive rearrangements. In TCRdb, the immuneACCESS table is reduced to in-frame sequences with V and J assigned. These tables do not hold every clone; where another copy was compared, an unresolved V gene accounts for under half, and the others remain unexplained. V and J calls and clone size are those listed in that table; D and trimming were worked out from the DNA. The sample contains 280,000 or so clones, under 90% of them found a single time. The leading ten clones occupy less than 3% of the sample.

In the prospective study, participants were 18 to 89 years old, resided in 24 geographic areas of the United States, and were enrolled through a virtual design. Cohort assignment in the prospective study relied on participant-reported clinical history from a screening survey and a study questionnaire. Exposed participants were defined as having been in contact with someone with a PCR-confirmed or clinician-diagnosed COVID-19 case within 2 weeks of study entry. Each participant in the prospective study had whole blood, serum and a nasopharyngeal or oropharyngeal swab collected by mobile phlebotomists. Additional blood draws and questionnaires over an approximately 2-month period could optionally be provided by prospective study participants. Blood samples from the prospective study were shipped frozen or at room temperature prior to DNA extraction. The cysteine opens and the phenylalanine closes a CDR3 of 14 amino acids. Here the CDR3 DNA is all that survives: 42 bases in frame from base 1. V sheds 4 bases and J sheds 0 bases, leaving 8 bases between their ends. Reading the germline V gene (reference sequence) gives CDR1 LNHNV and CDR2 YYDKDF.

As for this clone: Its antigen has not been determined. No much larger clone is present one base from it, and per-base qualities are unavailable.

Sequenced sample: PBMCs or T cells enriched from blood (not recorded which). Recombination connected TRBV15 to TRBJ2-3; TRBD1 could be the D gene, as 6 bases match. This TCR was sampled from a woman aged 45-65 years who had been exposed to COVID-19. Here is the DNA: TGTGCCACCAGCATCGACAGGAGCACAGATACGCAGTATTTT. Translation gives CATSIDRSTDTQYF. Here the CDR3 is joined to the reference TRBV15 and TRBJ2-3 genes, and the full variable domain is: DAMVIQNPRYQVTQFGKPVTLSCSQTLNHNVMYWYQQKSSQAPKLLFHYYDKDFNNEADTPDNFQSRRPNTSFCFLDIRSPGLGDTAMYLCATSIDRSTDTQYFGPGTRLTVL.